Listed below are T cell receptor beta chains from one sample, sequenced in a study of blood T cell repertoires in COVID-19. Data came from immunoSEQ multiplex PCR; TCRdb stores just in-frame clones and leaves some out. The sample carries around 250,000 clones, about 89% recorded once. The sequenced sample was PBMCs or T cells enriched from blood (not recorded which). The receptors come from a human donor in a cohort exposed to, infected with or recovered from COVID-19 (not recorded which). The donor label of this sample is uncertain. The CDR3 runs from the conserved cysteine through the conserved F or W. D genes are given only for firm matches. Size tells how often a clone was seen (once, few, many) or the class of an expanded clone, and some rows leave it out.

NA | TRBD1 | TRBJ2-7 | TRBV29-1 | TGCAGCGCCCTCGACAGGGTTAGCTCCTACGAGCAGTACTTC | CSALDRVSSYEQYF
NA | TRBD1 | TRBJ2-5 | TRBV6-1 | TGTGCCAGCAGTGAATTTACGGGGACAGTCCAAGAGACCCAGTACTTC | CASSEFTGTVQETQYF
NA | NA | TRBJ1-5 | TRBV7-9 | TGTGCCAGCAGCTTAGAAATATCAGATCAGCCCCAGCATTTT | CASSLEISDQPQHF
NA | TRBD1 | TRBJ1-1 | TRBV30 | TGTGCCTGGAGTCGGACAGGGCGCGCTGAAGCTTTCTTT | CAWSRTGRAEAFF
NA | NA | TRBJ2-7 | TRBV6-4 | TGTGCCAGAGGAGCAGGGAGGATGGTCGAGCAGTACTTC | CARGAGRMVEQYF
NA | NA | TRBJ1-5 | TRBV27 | TGTGCCAGCAGTTTCGCAGGGATCAATCAGCCCCAGCATTTT | CASSFAGINQPQHF
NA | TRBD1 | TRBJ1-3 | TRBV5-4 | TGTGCCAGCAGCCGTGTCGGGACAGGGCGAAACACCATATATTTT | CASSRVGTGRNTIYF
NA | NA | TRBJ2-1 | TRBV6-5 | TGTGCCAGCAGTTACCCGGCCCAGGGCCCCTACAATGAGCAGTTCTTC | CASSYPAQGPYNEQFF
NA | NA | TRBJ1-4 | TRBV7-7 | TGTGCCAGCAGCTTAGGTGCGGGGAGTGGTGAAAAACTGTTTTTT | CASSLGAGSGEKLFF
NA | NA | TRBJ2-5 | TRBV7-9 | TGTGCCAGCAGTGCTATCGCTGGGCCTCTTTGGGAGACCCAGTACTTC | CASSAIAGPLWETQYF
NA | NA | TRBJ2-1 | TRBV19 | TGTGCCAGTAGTCCCTCAGGGAACCTTTACAATGAGCAGTTCTTC | CASSPSGNLYNEQFF
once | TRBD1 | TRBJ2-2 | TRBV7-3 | TGTGCCAGCAGCTTAAAACGACAGGGATCGGGCACCGGGGAGCTGTTTTTT | CASSLKRQGSGTGELFF
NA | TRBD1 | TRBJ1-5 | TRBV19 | TGTGCCAGTAGTGAAGGGACAGGGAAAACTCAGCCCCAGCATTTT | CASSEGTGKTQPQHF
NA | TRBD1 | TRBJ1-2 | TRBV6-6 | TGTGCCAGCGCAGGGGGTCAGTATGGCTACACCTTC | CASAGGQYGYTF
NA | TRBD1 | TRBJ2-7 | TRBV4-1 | TGCGCCAGCAGCCACACAATTCCGGGACAGCAATACGAGCAGTACTTC | CASSHTIPGQQYEQYF
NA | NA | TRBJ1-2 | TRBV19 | TGTGCCAGTAGTATCTACAGGGAAGGCTACACCTTC | CASSIYREGYTF
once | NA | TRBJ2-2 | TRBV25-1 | TGTGCCAGCAGTGCTAGCTGGGGAGCGTGGACCGGGGAGCTGTTTTTT | CASSASWGAWTGELFF
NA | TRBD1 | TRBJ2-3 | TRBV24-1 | TGTGCCACCAGTGACCGGGGACAGGGTACAGATACGCAGTATTTT | CATSDRGQGTDTQYF
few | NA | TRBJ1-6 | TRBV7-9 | TGTGCCAGCAGGGGCACGGACGGGGCCCTCCACTTT | CASRGTDGALHF
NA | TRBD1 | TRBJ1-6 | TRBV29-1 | TGCAGCGTTAAGTCAGGACAGGATTCACCCCTCCACTTT | CSVKSGQDSPLHF
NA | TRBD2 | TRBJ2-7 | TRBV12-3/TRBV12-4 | TGTGCCAGCAGCGGACTAGCGGGGGGAAAGCAGTACTTC | CASSGLAGGKQYF
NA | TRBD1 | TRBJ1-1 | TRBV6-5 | TGTGCCAGCAGTCCGAGGACAGGGGCGAACACTGAAGCTTTCTTT | CASSPRTGANTEAFF
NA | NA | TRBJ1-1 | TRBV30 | TGTGCCTGGAGGTCGGGGAGTAACACTGAAGCTTTCTTT | CAWRSGSNTEAFF
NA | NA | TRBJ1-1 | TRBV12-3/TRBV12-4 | TGTGCCAGCAGTTTCCTCACTGAAGCTTTCTTT | CASSFLTEAFF
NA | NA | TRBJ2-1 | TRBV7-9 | TGTGCCAGCAGCTTGGGGATCCTAGCAGGATCCCCCAATGAGCAGTTCTTC | CASSLGILAGSPNEQFF
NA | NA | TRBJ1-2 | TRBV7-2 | TGTGCCAGCAGCCCAGGGGTCCGGCCCGGGACCTATGGCTACACCTTC | CASSPGVRPGTYGYTF
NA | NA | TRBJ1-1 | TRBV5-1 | TGCGCCAGCAGCTCGGGACTGCCTAACACTGAAGCTTTCTTT | CASSSGLPNTEAFF
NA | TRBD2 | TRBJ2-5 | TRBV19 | TGTGCCAGTATGAGGAGCGGGGGGCAAGAGACCCAGTACTTC | CASMRSGGQETQYF
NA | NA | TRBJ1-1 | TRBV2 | TGTGCCAGCAGAGCACAGACCCGTGAAGCTTTCTTT | CASRAQTREAFF
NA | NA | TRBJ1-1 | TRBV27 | TGTGCCAGCAGTTCCCCCTTGGGGGGGCTCACTGAAGCTTTCTTT | CASSSPLGGLTEAFF
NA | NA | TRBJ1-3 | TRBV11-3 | TGTGCCAGCAGCTTAGATGATTCAGTATGGAGTACGTTCTCTGGAAACACCATATATTTT | CASSLDDSVWSTFSGNTIYF
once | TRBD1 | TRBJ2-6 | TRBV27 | TGTGCCAGCAGTTTCGGTAACAGGGGGCCGACCGTCCTGACTTTC | CASSFGNRGPTVLTF
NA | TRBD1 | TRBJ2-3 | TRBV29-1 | TGCAGCGTTGAAACAGGGGGAAGTCTTGATACGCAGTATTTT | CSVETGGSLDTQYF
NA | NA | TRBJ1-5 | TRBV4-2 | TGTGCCAGCAGCCAAGGGGAGGGGAAACAGCCCCAGCATTTT | CASSQGEGKQPQHF
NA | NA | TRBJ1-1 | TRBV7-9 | TGTGCCACCCCTCCGAAGGGAGGGCCGAACACTGAAGCTTTCTTT | CATPPKGGPNTEAFF
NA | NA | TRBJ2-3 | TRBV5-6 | TGTGCCAGCAGCGGTAGATTCAGGGGAGATACGCAGTATTTT | CASSGRFRGDTQYF
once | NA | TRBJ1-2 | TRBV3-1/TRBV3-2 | TGTGCCAGCTCAGCCAGGGTTGTGAGTGGCTACACCTTC | CASSARVVSGYTF
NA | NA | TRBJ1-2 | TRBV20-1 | TGCAGTGCCAATCAGAATGGCTACACCTTC | CSANQNGYTF
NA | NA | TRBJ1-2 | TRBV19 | TGTGCCAGTAGTACCACGACATCCCCTTATGGCTACACCTTC | CASSTTTSPYGYTF
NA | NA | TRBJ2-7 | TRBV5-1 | TGCGCCAGCAGCTTGGAACAGGGAATACCCTTGGGCCTCGAGCAGTACTTC | CASSLEQGIPLGLEQYF
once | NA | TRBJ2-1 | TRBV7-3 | TGTGCCAGCAGCTTAGTGGGGCGGAATGAGCAGTTCTTC | CASSLVGRNEQFF
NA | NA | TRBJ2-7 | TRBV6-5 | TGTGCCAGCAGCCCCGGACTCTACGAGCAGTACTTC | CASSPGLYEQYF
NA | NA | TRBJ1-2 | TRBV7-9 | TGTGCCAGCAGCTTATTTGACAGCAACTATGGCTACACCTTC | CASSLFDSNYGYTF
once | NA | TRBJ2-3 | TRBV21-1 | TGTGCCATCTCTCCGTGGGGGCCCCAAAGCACAGATACGCAGTATTTT | CAISPWGPQSTDTQYF
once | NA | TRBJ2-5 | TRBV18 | TGTGCCAGCTCACCAAGGGGGCAAGAGACCCAGTACTTC | CASSPRGQETQYF
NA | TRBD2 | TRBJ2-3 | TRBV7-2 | TGTGCCAGCAGCCCGGGACTAGCGGGAGGAGATACGCAGTATTTT | CASSPGLAGGDTQYF
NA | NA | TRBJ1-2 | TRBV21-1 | TGTGCCAGCAGCACGCCCAACAGGGGGCCTAATGGCTACACCTTC | CASSTPNRGPNGYTF
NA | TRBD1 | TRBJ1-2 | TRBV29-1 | TGCAGCGTTGAAGTTTCCGGACAGGGAAATGGCTACACCTTC | CSVEVSGQGNGYTF
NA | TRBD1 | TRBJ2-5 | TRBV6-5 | TGTGCCAGCAGACGGGGACAGAAATTAGAGACCCAGTACTTC | CASRRGQKLETQYF
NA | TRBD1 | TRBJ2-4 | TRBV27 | TGTGCCAGCAGTCAAACAGGGGTTGGCATTCAGTACTTC | CASSQTGVGIQYF
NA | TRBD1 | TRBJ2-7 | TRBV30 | TGTGCCTGGGGGGACAGTAACTCCTACGAGCAGTACTTC | CAWGDSNSYEQYF
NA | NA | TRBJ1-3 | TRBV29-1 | TGCAGCGTTCCCGGCTCTGGAAACACCATATATTTT | CSVPGSGNTIYF